The next 8 T cell receptor beta chains were all read from a single sample in a study. From the 5' RACE reads, TCRdb called clonotypes with MiXCR, one entry per CDR3 protein. Seen here are roughly 56,000 distinct CDR3 sequences, just under 30% observed once, and the top ten hold roughly 2.5%. The specimen was tumor-infiltrating naive CD4+ T cells sorted from the breast tumor. Subset: naive CD4+ T cells, CD4+CD45RA+CD25-. All receptors derive from a female donor with breast cancer.

Remarks on this clonotype: Given the absence of the conserved phenylalanine or tryptophan at the CDR3 end, a read error is likely. The chain joins TRBV5-1 to TRBJ1-2; tentative D call: TRBD1 (5 bases). This CDR3 region has 16 residues. The V end was cut by 0 bases, the J end by 4 bases, with 16 bases between. Germline V CDR1 and CDR2: SGHRS, YFSETQ. The CDR3 bases are TGCGCCAGCAGCTTGGGGGACGCTGGATCTACCTATGGCTACACCTCC. Translated, it gives CASSLGDAGSTYGYTS.

The chain couples TRBV4-2 to TRBJ2-5; D may be TRBD2 (5 bases). Germline assignment: CDR1 LGHNA and CDR2 YNFKEQ. The V end lost 0 bases, the J end lost 5 bases, and 10 bases lay between the germline ends. This CDR3 is 14 amino acids long. The CDR3 loop reads CASSQDRLAETQYF. In DNA form, the CDR3 reads TGTGCCAGCAGCCAAGATCGCTTAGCGGAGACCCAGTACTTC.

This clonotype was seen repeatedly, ten times or more. This rearrangement joins TRBV20-1 to TRBJ1-2, with TRBD1 matching 8 bases. Germline trimming cut 6 bases from V and 5 bases from J; bases unmatched to any gene: 2. This CDR3 has 11 amino acids. Germline assignment: CDR1 DFQATT and CDR2 SNEGSKA (reference sequence). The chain's CDR3 is CSAGQGYGYTF. CDR3 DNA sequence: TGCAGTGCCGGACAGGGATATGGCTACACCTTC.

This chain joins TRBV2 and TRBJ1-2, with TRBD1 matching 7 bases. The CDR3 loop spans 15 amino acids. The junction had 7 bases not matched to a gene; V was cut back by 1 base and J by 5 bases. The germline CDR1 and CDR2 sequences are SNHLY and FYNNEI. This CDR3 is CASSEGGTALYGYTF. The CDR3, as DNA: TGTGCCAGCAGTGAAGGGGGGACAGCCCTATATGGCTACACCTTC. The whole variable domain, remainder taken from reference TRBV2 and TRBJ1-2, is EPEVTQTPSHQVTQMGQEVILRCVPISNHLYFYWYRQILGQKVEFLVSFYNNEISEKSEIFDDQFSVERPDGSNFTLKIRSTKLEDSAMYFCASSEGGTALYGYTFGSGTRLTVV.

This sequence joins TRBV4-2 and TRBJ2-5, with TRBD2 matching 16 bases. Germline V gene sequence: CDR1 LGHNA, CDR2 YNFKEQ. J gave up 0 bases and V 4 bases, and 8 bases lay outside the gene matches. CDR3 length equals 19 residues. CDR3 DNA sequence: TGTGCCAGCAGCCTCACTGGGACTAGCGGGGGGGAGTACCAAGAGACCCAGTACTTC. Its translation is CASSLTGTSGGEYQETQYF.

Comment on this clonotype: One junction end does not reproduce the germline sequence, and a read error may be involved. The chain carries TRBV6-1 and TRBJ2-2; 9 nucleotides agree with TRBD1. Per the germline V gene, CDR1 is MNHNS and CDR2 is SASEGT. CDR3 size: 15 residues. The CDR3 loop is CAGSEGTGFTGELFF. The CDR3 nucleotides read TGTGCCGGCAGTGAAGGGACAGGGTTCACCGGGGAGCTGTTTTTT.

In this sample, this clonotype turned up once. The rearrangement uses TRBV7-8 and TRBJ1-1; perhaps TRBD1 as D (5 bases). Germline CDR1 is SGHVS and CDR2 is FQNEAQ. Trimming cost V 1 base and J 4 bases, with 10 bases left between them. The CDR3 consists of 14 residues. CDR3 sequence: CASSLDGGGTEAFF. CDR3 nucleotides: TGTGCCAGCAGCTTAGACGGGGGGGGCACTGAAGCTTTCTTT. The full variable domain, completed using reference TRBV7-8 and TRBJ1-1, is GAGVSQSPRYKVAKRGQDVALRCDPISGHVSLFWYQQALGQGPEFLTYFQNEAQLDKSGLPSDRFFAERPEGSVSTLKIQRTQQEDSAVYLCASSLDGGGTEAFFGQGTRLTVV.

In DNA form, the CDR3 reads TGTGCCAGCAGCTTGGGACGCCAAACCTACGAGCAGTACTTC. This codes for CASSLGRQTYEQYF. The chain uses TRBV7-2 and TRBJ2-7; perhaps D is TRBD1 or TRBD2 (5 bases each). This CDR3 region has 14 residues. Germline V CDR1 and CDR2: SGHTA, FQGNSA. Trimming cost V 3 bases and J 2 bases, with 11 bases left between them.